This T cell receptor beta chain was documented in a study of CD8 T cells in ankylosing spondylitis. Whole-study findings and limits: In ankylosing spondylitis patients, matched synovial fluid reportedly showed significant enrichment of disease-linked clones.

TCRdb called the 5' RACE reads again in MiXCR, with one record for every CDR3 protein. The data hold nearly 350,000 distinct CDR3 sequences, with roughly 15% observed a single time. This clonotype was seen more than once but under ten times. Its antigen is not identified. This clonotype was sampled from a male donor with ankylosing spondylitis or in good health (not recorded which). The specimen sequenced was blood, either unsorted or a sorted T cell fraction (not recorded which).

The CDR3 DNA is TGTGCCAGCAGTGAAGACTGGGGGGCAACTGAAGCTTTCTTT. The encoded protein is CASSEDWGATEAFF. This chain joins TRBV6-1 and TRBJ1-1, with D possibly matching TRBD1 (6 bases). From germline, CDR1 is MNHNS and CDR2 SASEGT. The CDR3 has 14 amino acids. The V end lost 1 base, the J end lost 5 bases, and 11 bases lay between the germline ends.